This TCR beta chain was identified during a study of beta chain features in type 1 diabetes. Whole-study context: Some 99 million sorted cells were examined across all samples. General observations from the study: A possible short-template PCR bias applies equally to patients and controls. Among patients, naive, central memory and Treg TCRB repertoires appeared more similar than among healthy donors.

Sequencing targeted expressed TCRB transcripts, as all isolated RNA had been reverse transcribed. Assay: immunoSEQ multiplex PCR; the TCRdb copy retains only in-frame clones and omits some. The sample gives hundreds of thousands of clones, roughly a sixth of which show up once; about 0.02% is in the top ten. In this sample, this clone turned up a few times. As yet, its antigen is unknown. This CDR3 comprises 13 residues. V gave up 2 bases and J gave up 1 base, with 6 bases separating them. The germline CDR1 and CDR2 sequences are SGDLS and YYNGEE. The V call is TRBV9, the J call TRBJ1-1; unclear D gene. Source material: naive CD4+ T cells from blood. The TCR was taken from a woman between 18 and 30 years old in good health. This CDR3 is CASSVAANTEAFF. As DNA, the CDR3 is TGTGCCAGCAGCGTCGCAGCGAACACTGAAGCTTTCTTT.